The clone carrying this T cell receptor beta chain appeared many times. In the library, individual cDNA molecules carried attached unique molecular identifiers. TCRdb called the 5' RACE reads again in MiXCR, with one record for every CDR3 protein. Among 45,000 to 50,000 distinct CDR3 sequences listed, 6.2% were seen once. This sample is drawn from a study of early T cells in non-severe SARS-CoV-2 infection. Across the study: The chains were unpaired, and the sequenced material was bulk RNA from unsorted whole blood.

Trimming removed 5 bases at V and 6 bases at J, with 20 bases between. CDR1 is SGHTA and CDR2 is FQGTGA in the germline V gene. The CDR3 contains 16 residues. The receptor comes from an adult who was a healthcare worker with PCR-confirmed SARS-CoV-2 infection or an uninfected control (not recorded which). The gene calls are TRBV7-3 and TRBJ2-1; D perhaps matches TRBD1 (6 bases). Sequencing was performed on whole blood, taken at baseline. The DNA for the CDR3 is TGTGCCAGCAGCACCAGGGGTCTAGCCGGATTCAATGAGCAGTTCTTC. Amino acids: CASSTRGLAGFNEQFF.